This T cell receptor beta chain was recovered during a study of blood T cell repertoires in COVID-19. Background on the study: There were acute and convalescent COVID-19 samples, and they came from the United States, Italy and Spain. Sample material is recorded as cDNA or gDNA derived from T cells, B-cell-depleted T cells, or PBMCs.

Assay: immunoSEQ multiplex PCR; the TCRdb copy retains only in-frame clones and omits some. This sample has 25,000 or so clones, with approximately 94% found just once. V was clipped by 1 base and J by 3 bases, with 12 bases between them. Per the germline V gene, CDR1 is LNHNV and CDR2 is YYDKDF (reference sequence). The CDR3 covers 15 residues. The sequenced sample was peripheral blood. The V and J genes are TRBV15 and TRBJ2-5; TRBD1 might be the D (6 bases). The TCR originated in a human donor with active COVID-19. The donor label of this sample is uncertain. The CDR3 DNA follows: TGTGCCACCAGCAGAGGTGCAGGGGTGAAAGAGACCCAGTACTTC. Amino acid sequence: CATSRGAGVKETQYF.